The source of this T cell receptor (beta chain) is a study of T cell responses to AZD1222 COVID-19 vaccine. As for this clone: Its antigen is as yet unknown.

Findings and limits, study-wide: Repertoires in all cases were sampled only once the peak T cell response had passed. An increase in Spike-specific TCR breadth and depth was observed after two AZD1222 doses. At baseline, seropositivity was found in only six or seven AZD1222 recipients.

The assay was immunoSEQ multiplex PCR, and TCRdb's table has in-frame clones only and misses some. The table lists some 120,000 clones, around nine tenths of them singletons. This receptor was taken from an adult in good health. Material: peripheral blood, obtained on day 0 of AZD1222 vaccination.

The CDR3 reads CASSISNGGYEKLFF. In DNA form, the CDR3 reads TGTGCCAGTAGTATTTCCAACGGAGGATACGAAAAACTGTTTTTT. The chain recombines TRBV19 with TRBJ1-4, with D unclear. There are 15 residues in the CDR3. Germline V gene lookup returns CDR1 LNHDA and CDR2 SQIVND (reference sequence). V lost 3 bases and J 8 bases, leaving 16 bases between the germline ends. The complete variable domain, with remaining parts taken from reference TRBV19 and TRBJ1-4, reads DGGITQSPKYLFRKEGQNVTLSCEQNLNHDAMYWYRQDPGQGLRLIYYSQIVNDFQKGDIAEGYSVSREKKESFPLTVTSAQKNPTAFYLCASSISNGGYEKLFFGSGTQLSVL.